Presented here are 18 T cell receptor beta chains from one specimen sequenced in a study of blood T cell repertoires in COVID-19. Libraries were prepared by immunoSEQ multiplex PCR; TCRdb keeps only in-frame clonotypes and omits some of them. The repertoire holds approximately 270,000 clones, with around 85% as singletons. Sequencing used peripheral blood. Source of these receptors: a human donor with COVID-19, enrolled during active disease. The donor label of this sample is uncertain.

The chain links TRBV5-5 to TRBJ2-5; D is unclear. Germline V lookup: CDR1 SGHKS, CDR2 YYEKEE (reference sequence). Trimming stripped 1 base from V and 1 base from J, with 5 bases between. The CDR3 covers 13 residues. The CDR3 nucleotides read TGTGCCAGCAGCTTGCTTAGCCAAGAGACCCAGTACTTC. Amino acids: CASSLLSQETQYF.

To note about this clone: Other nucleotide sequences from this sample produce the same CDR3. The chain couples TRBV12-3 or TRBV12-4 to TRBJ2-5, with unresolved D. V gave up 5 bases and J gave up 2 bases, with 3 bases separating them. This CDR3 is 11 amino acids long. CDR3 residues: CASSQQETQYF. CDR3 DNA: TGTGCCAGCAGTCAACAAGAGACCCAGTACTTC.

Only a few counts were recorded for this clone. The V gene is TRBV27, the J gene TRBJ2-5; D gene uncertain. This CDR3 is 13 amino acids long. Germline lookup yields CDR1 MNHEY and CDR2 SMNVEV (reference sequence). V dropped 10 bases and J dropped 5 bases, with 17 bases sitting between them. The CDR3 DNA reads TGTGCCACTGCCTCCAGTCACGGGGAGACCCAGTACTTC. It translates to CATASSHGETQYF.

The chain uses TRBV28 and TRBJ2-1, with unresolved D. There are 17 residues in the CDR3. V was clipped by 3 bases and J by 8 bases, with 23 bases between them. Looked up from germline, CDR1 is MDHEN and CDR2 is SYDVKM. The CDR3, as DNA: TGTGCCAGCAGTTTCCCCCGCAGGTCTGGAAGGATGTATGAGCAGTTCTTC. This gives the protein CASSFPRRSGRMYEQFF.

The chain joins TRBV7-9 to TRBJ1-1; a weak D match, TRBD1 (6 bases). The V and J ends lost 6 bases and 6 bases respectively, with 20 bases between them. Germline V gene sequence: CDR1 SEHNR, CDR2 FQNEAQ (reference sequence). The CDR3 totals 15 residues. CDR3 sequence reads: CASSRRGAQSAEAFF. Here the CDR3 DNA reads TGTGCCAGCAGTAGGCGGGGGGCTCAGTCAGCTGAAGCTTTCTTT.

The chain employs TRBV30 and TRBJ2-5, with TRBD1 identical over 9 bases. Germline CDR1 and CDR2: GTSNPN and SVGIG (reference sequence). Trimming cost V 2 bases and J 4 bases; bases outside gene matches: 11. This CDR3 is built from 16 residues. The CDR3 here is CAWSYRDRGAGETQYF. As DNA, the CDR3 is TGTGCCTGGAGTTATCGCGACAGGGGGGCGGGAGAGACCCAGTACTTC.

The chain couples TRBV7-3 to TRBJ2-1; 9 bases map to TRBD2. Trimming took 5 bases from V and 7 from J; bases not matched to a gene: 12. Germline V gene sequence: CDR1 SGHTA, CDR2 FQGTGA. The CDR3 sequence is 16 residues long. This CDR3 is CASSPRAGGPGNEQFF. For the CDR3, the DNA is TGTGCCAGCAGCCCCCGTGCGGGAGGGCCGGGAAATGAGCAGTTCTTC. Full variable domain (missing parts from reference TRBV7-3 and TRBJ2-1): GAGVSQTPSNKVTEKGKYVELRCDPISGHTALYWYRQSLGQGPEFLIYFQGTGAADDSGLPNDRFFAVRPEGSVSTLKIQRTERGDSAVYLCASSPRAGGPGNEQFFGPGTRLTVL.

The CDR3 protein is CASSPSAGGTGVREQYF. CDR3 nucleotide sequence: TGCGCCAGCAGCCCCTCCGCGGGGGGGACAGGGGTACGGGAGCAGTACTTC. The rearrangement uses TRBV5-1 and TRBJ2-7; tentative D call: TRBD1 (10 bases). V dropped 4 bases and J dropped 7 bases, with 27 bases sitting between them. There are 17 residues in the CDR3. CDR1 is SGHRS and CDR2 is YFSETQ in the germline V gene.

The V and J genes are TRBV19 and TRBJ2-3, with 9 positions matching TRBD1. This CDR3 spans 15 amino acids. J was trimmed by 6 bases and V by 4 bases; bases with no gene match: 8. Germline CDR1 is LNHDA and CDR2 is SQIVND (reference sequence). CDR3 nucleotide sequence: TGTGCCAGTAGTACCCCACAGGGGGCATGGGATACGCAGTATTTT. This encodes CASSTPQGAWDTQYF.

This chain's CDR3 is CASSLRVGQGAHNSPLHF. Written as DNA, the CDR3 is TGTGCCAGCAGCTTACGGGTTGGTCAGGGGGCCCATAATTCACCCCTCCACTTT. The J gene is TRBJ1-6, the V gene TRBV7-9; the match to TRBD1 covers 8 bases. CDR1 is SEHNR and CDR2 is FQNEAQ in the germline V gene (reference sequence). This CDR3 has 18 residues. The J segment lost 5 bases and the V segment lost 2 bases, leaving 11 bases of the junction unmatched.

The chain employs TRBV27 and TRBJ2-7; 9 nucleotides line up with TRBD1. The J segment lost 3 bases and the V segment lost 7 bases, leaving 13 bases of the junction unmatched. The germline gives CDR1 MNHEY, CDR2 SMNVEV (reference sequence). The CDR3 consists of 16 residues. The CDR3 nucleotides read TGTGCCAGCATGCGTGTAAGGACAGGGGATATCTACGAGCAGTACTTC. This sequence encodes CASMRVRTGDIYEQYF.

The gene calls are TRBV20-1 and TRBJ1-5; a possible D gene is TRBD1 (6 bases). The CDR3 sequence is 13 residues long. CDR1 and CDR2 (germline): DFQATT, SNEGSKA (reference sequence). Trimming shortened V by 3 bases and J by 5 bases, and 11 bases separated the two germline ends. The CDR3 nucleotides are TGCAGTGCTAGTTTACAGGGCGATCAGCCCCAGCATTTT. It is translated as CSASLQGDQPQHF.

J is TRBJ2-5 and V is TRBV27; 9 bases map to TRBD1. CDR1 and CDR2 (germline): MNHEY, SMNVEV (reference sequence). The ends lost 4 bases at V and 5 bases at J; junction bases unmatched: 5. This CDR3 comprises 14 residues. CDR3 DNA sequence: TGTGCCAGCAGTTCGACAGGGGGATTGGAGACCCAGTACTTC. Translation: CASSSTGGLETQYF.

The rearrangement joins TRBV19 to TRBJ2-5; TRBD2 is a possible D gene (5 bases). Germline loops: CDR1 LNHDA, CDR2 SQIVND (reference sequence). The CDR3 sequence is 14 residues long. Trimming cost V 3 bases and J 5 bases, with 13 bases left between them. The CDR3 is CASSIGGLEETQYF. The CDR3 DNA sequence: TGTGCCAGTAGTATCGGAGGTCTCGAGGAGACCCAGTACTTC.

This sequence joins TRBV27 and TRBJ2-1, with 9 bases lining up with TRBD2. Germline CDR1 and CDR2: MNHEY and SMNVEV (reference sequence). V shed 8 bases, J shed 6 bases, and the junction held 2 bases outside the gene matches. The CDR3 covers 12 residues. The CDR3 DNA follows: TGTGCCAGCGCTAGCGGGACCAATGAGCAGTTCTTC. Translated: CASASGTNEQFF.

This clone has more than one count but fewer than ten. The genes are TRBV29-1 and TRBJ1-2; the D gene is possibly TRBD1 (5 bases). The V end was cut by 5 bases, the J end by 4 bases, with 17 bases between. Germline CDR1 SQVTM, CDR2 ANQGSEA. This CDR3 is 14 amino acids long. CDR3 sequence reads: CSVRYRQTFYGYTF. In DNA, the CDR3 is TGCAGCGTTCGGTATAGACAGACATTCTATGGCTACACCTTC.

The chain links TRBV9 to TRBJ1-1; 10 bases agree with TRBD1. The V gene end was trimmed by 2 bases and the J gene end by 6 bases; junction bases not matched to a gene: 7. Looked up from germline, CDR1 is SGDLS and CDR2 is YYNGEE. The CDR3 totals 15 residues. The CDR3 nucleotides are TGTGCCAGCAGCGTCTTTGCCGGGACAGGGGCTGAAGCTTTCTTT. This encodes CASSVFAGTGAEAFF.

Only one count was recorded for this clone. The chain has TRBV9 and TRBJ1-1; TRBD1 matches at 10 bases. Germline V CDR1 and CDR2: SGDLS, YYNGEE. Trimming removed 3 bases from V and 10 bases from J; junction bases left unmatched: 0. The CDR3 is made up of 11 amino acids. DNA for the CDR3: TGTGCCAGCAGCGGGGACAGGGGAGCTTTCTTT. This sequence encodes CASSGDRGAFF.